This T cell receptor beta chain was retrieved from a study of T cell repertoires in cytomegalovirus infection. About the research overall: Public TCR beta signatures were indicative of both CMV infection and a matching HLA type. Broader study findings: CMV carriers having the relevant HLA were flagged by cumulative public TCR beta family frequency. HLA-C-restricted, CMV-specific TCR beta clonotypes were dominant ex vivo.

The sample holds many counts of this clonotype. Its antigen is unidentified. TCRdb processed the reads anew with MiXCR; each CDR3 protein has one entry. Of approximately 500,000 distinct CDR3 sequences in the sample, 16% were seen once. CDR1 MGHRA and CDR2 YSYEKL come from the germline V gene. The CDR3 spans 11 residues. Trimming took 1 base from V and 14 from J, leaving 9 bases between them. V is TRBV4-1 and J is TRBJ2-1; D not resolved. Material: CD8+ T cells from PBMCs. The receptor's source is a human donor in good health (CMV status not recorded). Some clones in this sample may be carry-over from other donors' samples. The CDR3 DNA sequence: TGCGCCAGCAGCCAAGGCGGTTTGGAGTTCTTC. Its translation is CASSQGGLEFF.